This T cell receptor (beta chain) originates from a study of PD-L1 blockade in urothelial cancer. Study as a whole: Timepoints chosen for blood analysis were 3 weeks (second dose) and 6 weeks after treatment start.

Time point reported: pretreatment peripheral blood. Patients were living with locally advanced or metastatic urothelial carcinoma. Every patient provided from 1 to 8 samples, collected pretreatment and on-treatment. This table comes from immunoSEQ multiplex PCR, and its TCRdb copy is limited to in-frame clones, with some not included. The data show around 82,000 clones, 80% to 85% seen once. This specimen consisted of PBMCs, obtained around atezolizumab (anti-PD-L1) treatment. The origin of this receptor is a man aged 55 to 70 with urothelial cancer.

The CDR3 sequence: CASSQDHGGGRTDTQYF. The CDR3 DNA is TGCGCCAGCAGCCAAGATCACGGCGGGGGCCGCACAGATACGCAGTATTTT. The rearrangement uses TRBV4-1 and TRBJ2-3; a weak D match, TRBD2 (7 bases). The germline V and J ends were trimmed by 0 bases and 1 base, with 14 bases remaining between them. The CDR3 spans 17 residues. Germline assignment: CDR1 MGHRA and CDR2 YSYEKL.